These 27 T cell receptor beta chains were sequenced from one sample in a study of OX40 agonist ivuxolimab in advanced cancers. Repertoires were generated with immunoSEQ multiplex PCR, while TCRdb's copy carries only in-frame clones and drops some. The sample yields under 140,000 clones, around 90% seen once. Sequenced material: CD4+ or CD8+ T cells sorted from blood, taken in a trial of the OX40 agonist ivuxolimab. The receptor set was obtained from an adult with an advanced solid tumor such as melanoma, head and neck, liver or kidney cancer.

J is TRBJ2-7 and V is TRBV2, with D unresolved. This CDR3 is built from 12 residues. CDR1 is SNHLY, CDR2 FYNNEI, per germline. Trimming shortened V by 6 bases and J by 5 bases, and 11 bases separated the two germline ends. This chain's CDR3 is CASRKTPNEQYF. DNA of the CDR3: TGTGCCAGCAGAAAGACCCCAAACGAGCAGTACTTC.

In DNA, the CDR3 is TGCGCCAGCAGCTTGGGGGACACCGGCTACACCTTC. Translation: CASSLGDTGYTF. The V gene is TRBV5-1, the J gene TRBJ1-2; a weak D match, TRBD1 (6 bases). From germline, CDR1 is SGHRS and CDR2 YFSETQ. V dropped 0 bases and J dropped 8 bases, with 8 bases sitting between them. The CDR3 is 12 amino acids. Full variable domain (rest looked up from reference TRBV5-1 and TRBJ1-2): KAGVTQTPRYLIKTRGQQVTLSCSPISGHRSVSWYQQTPGQGLQFLFEYFSETQRNKGNFPGRFSGRQFSNSRSEMNVSTLELGDSALYLCASSLGDTGYTFGSGTRLTVV.

This sequence joins TRBV7-3 and TRBJ2-2, with no clear D. The germline V gene has CDR1 SGHTA and CDR2 FQGTGA. V was cut by 1 base and J by 7 bases, with 13 bases left in between. The CDR3 totals 15 residues. The CDR3, as DNA: TGTGCCAGCAGCTTAATAGGGCTGGATTTCGGGGAGCTGTTTTTT. Translating gives CASSLIGLDFGELFF.

The J gene is TRBJ2-7, the V gene TRBV7-9, with 7 bases fitting TRBD1. Germline assignment: CDR1 SEHNR and CDR2 FQNEAQ (reference sequence). J gave up 4 bases and V 5 bases, and 17 bases lay outside the gene matches. The CDR3 covers 17 residues. CDR3 amino acids: CASSPLTGSFPLYEQYF. The CDR3 coding sequence is TGTGCCAGCAGCCCCCTGACAGGGTCTTTCCCTTTATACGAGCAGTACTTC.

The gene calls are TRBV27 and TRBJ1-2; 9 bases agree with TRBD1. Germline V gene lookup returns CDR1 MNHEY and CDR2 SMNVEV (reference sequence). The CDR3 has 16 residues. Trimming cost V 6 bases and J 0 bases; bases outside gene matches: 8. CDR3 sequence reads: CASSPTGGPANYGYTF. The CDR3, as DNA: TGTGCCAGCAGCCCGACAGGGGGACCCGCTAACTATGGCTACACCTTC.

This clone was seen once. The chain has TRBV13 and TRBJ2-3; 11 nucleotides line up with TRBD2. CDR3 length: 17 amino acids. The V gene's germline CDR1 is PRHDT and CDR2 FYEKMQ (reference sequence). V dropped 0 bases and J dropped 10; count of bases not matched to a gene: 12. Here the CDR3 reads CASSLGSGRASTSAQYF. CDR3 sequence (DNA): TGTGCCAGCAGCTTAGGTAGCGGGAGGGCCTCAACTTCCGCGCAGTATTTT.

V usage is TRBV9 and J usage is TRBJ1-2; D gene uncertain. Germline CDR1 reads SGDLS; CDR2 reads YYNGEE. V was clipped by 3 bases and J by 0 bases, with 6 bases between them. The CDR3 consists of 13 residues. The CDR3 bases are TGTGCCAGCAGCGCCCCCCCTAACTATGGCTACACCTTC. Translated: CASSAPPNYGYTF. Using reference TRBV9 and TRBJ1-2 for the parts outside the CDR3, the full variable domain is DSGVTQTPKHLITATGQRVTLRCSPRSGDLSVYWYQQSLDQGLQFLIQYYNGEERAKGNILERFSAQQFPDLHSELNLSSLELGDSALYFCASSAPPNYGYTFGSGTRLTVV.

The gene calls are TRBV9 and TRBJ2-7, with no clear D. The V gene's germline CDR1 is SGDLS and CDR2 YYNGEE. Trimming took 0 bases from V and 2 from J, leaving 12 bases between them. The CDR3 extends over 15 amino acids. This CDR3 is CASSVDPDFTYEQYF. For the CDR3, the DNA is TGTGCCAGCAGCGTAGATCCGGATTTCACCTACGAGCAGTACTTC. Supplemented by reference TRBV9 and TRBJ2-7, the full variable domain reads DSGVTQTPKHLITATGQRVTLRCSPRSGDLSVYWYQQSLDQGLQFLIQYYNGEERAKGNILERFSAQQFPDLHSELNLSSLELGDSALYFCASSVDPDFTYEQYFGPGTRLTVT.

V gene TRBV9 combines with J gene TRBJ2-7; no firm D call. V shed 4 bases and J shed 6 bases, with 14 bases lying between them. Germline CDR1 reads SGDLS; CDR2 reads YYNGEE. The CDR3 loop spans 13 amino acids. The CDR3, as DNA: TGTGCCAGCAGCAGGGTTTTTCGCGGCGAGCAGTACTTC. Translation: CASSRVFRGEQYF.

The chain couples TRBV25-1 to TRBJ2-1; D not certain. Trimming cost V 3 bases and J 8 bases, with 8 bases left between them. The CDR3 extends over 12 amino acids. Looked up from germline, CDR1 is MGHDK and CDR2 is SYGVNS. As DNA, the CDR3 is TGTGCCAGCAGTGATGTGATTGATGAGCAGTTCTTC. Translation gives CASSDVIDEQFF.

In regard to this clone: This sample includes further DNA sequences coding for the same CDR3. V is TRBV7-2 and J is TRBJ2-5; no definite D call. The V gene lost 0 bases and the J gene lost 3 bases, with 5 bases spanning the gap. Germline CDR1 is SGHTA and CDR2 is FQGNSA. CDR3 length equals 13 residues. The chain's CDR3 is CASSLAREETQYF. As DNA, the CDR3 is TGTGCCAGCAGCTTAGCCCGGGAAGAGACCCAGTACTTC. The full variable domain, its missing parts supplied by reference TRBV7-2 and TRBJ2-5, is GAGVSQSPSNKVTEKGKDVELRCDPISGHTALYWYRQSLGQGLEFLIYFQGNSAPDKSGLPSDRFSAERTGGSVSTLTIQRTQQEDSAVYLCASSLAREETQYFGPGTRLLVL.

The J gene is TRBJ1-1, the V gene TRBV10-3; 9 bases fit TRBD1. This CDR3 region has 14 residues. The germline gives CDR1 ENHRY, CDR2 SYGVKD. J lost 7 bases, V lost 2 bases, and 5 bases had no gene match. The CDR3 region has the DNA TGTGCCATCAGTGAGGGGGGACAGGGCCGTGAAGCTTTCTTT. Protein product: CAISEGGQGREAFF.

The V and J genes are TRBV6-5 and TRBJ1-6, with D possibly being TRBD1 (6 bases). V was trimmed by 7 bases and J by 7 bases, leaving 11 bases between them. Germline CDR1 and CDR2: MNHEY and SVGAGI. This CDR3 is built from 13 residues. CDR3 amino acids: CASTDRTNSPLHF. In DNA form, the CDR3 reads TGTGCCAGCACCGACAGGACCAATTCACCCCTCCACTTT.

This clone was observed once. As DNA, the CDR3 is TGTGCCATCAGTGAGTCGAGGTGGGGAGGCACTGAAGCTTTCTTT. Translated: CAISESRWGGTEAFF. V gene TRBV10-3 combines with J gene TRBJ1-1; D not certain. V lost 0 bases to trimming and J lost 4 bases, with 12 bases between them. CDR1 and CDR2 (germline): ENHRY, SYGVKD. CDR3 length: 15 residues.

The gene calls are TRBV4-2 and TRBJ2-4, with unresolved D. V lost 2 bases and J 9 bases, leaving 8 bases between the germline ends. The CDR3 extends over 12 amino acids. Germline V lookup: CDR1 LGHNA, CDR2 YNFKEQ. The CDR3 loop is CASSQKLPIQYF. In DNA, the CDR3 is TGTGCCAGCAGCCAAAAACTACCCATTCAGTACTTC.

The rearrangement joins TRBV7-2 to TRBJ2-1, with D possibly matching TRBD2 (5 bases). The CDR3 length is 15 residues. Trimming shortened V by 2 bases and J by 3 bases, and 11 bases separated the two germline ends. The V gene's germline CDR1 is SGHTA and CDR2 FQGNSA. Written as DNA, the CDR3 is TGTGCCAGCAGCTTACAAGCGGCCGGCTACAATGAGCAGTTCTTC. Translating gives CASSLQAAGYNEQFF.

V gene TRBV7-9 combines with J gene TRBJ2-2, with no clear D. The CDR3 sequence is 16 residues long. V lost 4 bases to trimming and J lost 0 bases, with 12 bases between them. CDR1 is SEHNR and CDR2 is FQNEAQ in the germline V gene (reference sequence). The CDR3 sequence: CASSSRQRTNTGELFF. The CDR3 DNA follows: TGTGCCAGCAGCTCCAGACAAAGAACGAACACCGGGGAGCTGTTTTTT.

CDR3 sequence (DNA): TGTGCCAGCTCTCGACAGGGGGAACCCGGGGAGCTGTTTTTT. Amino acid sequence: CASSRQGEPGELFF. The V call is TRBV18, the J call TRBJ2-2; 9 positions agree with TRBD1. The CDR3 totals 14 residues. Germline V gene lookup returns CDR1 KGHSH and CDR2 LQKENI. V lost 6 bases to trimming and J lost 6 bases; unmatched junction nucleotides: 5.

The rearrangement uses TRBV29-1 and TRBJ1-4, with a tentative D call TRBD1 (5 bases). Trimming cost V 6 bases and J 0 bases, with 8 bases left between them. The CDR3 is 13 residues long. In germline, CDR1 is SQVTM, CDR2 ANQGSEA. CDR3: CSVAGATNEKLFF. The CDR3 coding sequence is TGCAGCGTCGCGGGGGCAACTAATGAAAAACTGTTTTTT. The variable domain in full, completed from reference TRBV29-1 and TRBJ1-4, reads SAVISQKPSRDICQRGTSLTIQCQVDSQVTMMFWYRQQPGQSLTLIATANQGSEATYESGFVIDKFPISRPNLTFSTLTVSNMSPEDSSIYLCSVAGATNEKLFFGSGTQLSVL.

The chain employs TRBV5-1 and TRBJ2-2; D is undetermined. The CDR3 loop spans 12 amino acids. Germline V gene sequence: CDR1 SGHRS, CDR2 YFSETQ. V was pared by 5 bases and J by 3 bases, with 5 bases between. CDR3 sequence (DNA): TGCGCCAGCAGTTGGGACACCGGGGAGCTGTTTTTT. Translation gives CASSWDTGELFF. The variable domain in full, completed from reference TRBV5-1 and TRBJ2-2, reads KAGVTQTPRYLIKTRGQQVTLSCSPISGHRSVSWYQQTPGQGLQFLFEYFSETQRNKGNFPGRFSGRQFSNSRSEMNVSTLELGDSALYLCASSWDTGELFFGEGSRLTVL.

The rearrangement joins TRBV7-2 to TRBJ1-2; 7 nucleotides match TRBD1. CDR1 and CDR2 (germline): SGHTA, FQGNSA. This CDR3 comprises 13 residues. Losses at the gene ends were 9 bases for V and 6 bases for J; bases not matched to a gene: 10. The CDR3 DNA follows: TGTGCCAGTAATAGGGGGGACAGAGATGGCTACACCTTC. Its translation: CASNRGDRDGYTF.

This chain uses TRBV7-3 with TRBJ2-1, with TRBD2 as a possible D gene (6 bases). CDR1 is SGHTA and CDR2 is FQGTGA in the germline V gene. CDR3 length equals 15 residues. The V and J ends lost 1 base and 8 bases respectively, with 15 bases between them. The CDR3 reads CASSLRSRGTDEQFF. CDR3 coding DNA: TGTGCCAGCAGCTTAAGGTCTCGGGGGACTGATGAGCAGTTCTTC.

This clone has a single count. The chain links TRBV11-2 to TRBJ2-7; 10 bases match TRBD2. V lost 7 bases and J lost 2; bases outside the gene matches: 20. CDR3 length: 19 residues. Looked up from germline, CDR1 is SGHAT and CDR2 is FQNNGV. The CDR3 is CASTGGLGLAGEKPYEQYF. The DNA for the CDR3 is TGTGCCAGCACGGGGGGGTTGGGCCTAGCGGGAGAAAAACCCTACGAGCAGTACTTC.

This chain joins TRBV7-9 and TRBJ1-4; TRBD1 is a possible D gene (6 bases). V was trimmed by 2 bases and J by 6 bases, leaving 13 bases between them. The CDR3 consists of 15 residues. From germline, CDR1 is SEHNR and CDR2 FQNEAQ (reference sequence). The DNA of the CDR3 is TGTGCCAGCAGCTTATACAGGGAAGCCCATGAAAAACTGTTTTTT. Protein: CASSLYREAHEKLFF.

The chain couples TRBV10-3 to TRBJ1-2; D is possibly TRBD1 (5 bases). From germline, CDR1 is ENHRY and CDR2 SYGVKD. The CDR3 runs to 15 residues. Trimming took 0 bases from V and 3 from J, leaving 11 bases between them. The CDR3: CAISESRRGDYGYTF. For the CDR3, the DNA is TGTGCCATCAGTGAGTCGAGAAGGGGTGACTATGGCTACACCTTC.

V and J are TRBV16 and TRBJ1-1, with 9 bases fitting TRBD1. Germline assignment: CDR1 KGHSY and CDR2 FQNENV. The CDR3 is 19 amino acids. Losses at the gene ends were 2 bases for V and 1 base for J; bases not matched to a gene: 14. The CDR3 DNA is TGTGCCAGCAGCCAAGGGGGGATTAGACAGGGGGAATCGAACACTGAAGCTTTCTTT. Residues: CASSQGGIRQGESNTEAFF.

This rearrangement joins TRBV7-9 to TRBJ1-6; maybe TRBD1 (5 bases). The CDR3 is 14 residues long. Trimming shortened V by 0 bases and J by 14 bases, and 14 bases separated the two germline ends. CDR1 is SEHNR and CDR2 is FQNEAQ in the germline V gene (reference sequence). CDR3 sequence reads: CASSLAGPGRSLHF. As DNA, the CDR3 is TGTGCCAGCAGCTTAGCGGGGCCAGGAAGATCCCTCCACTTT.